The 30 T cell receptor beta chains below come from one sample, sequenced in a study of neurological immune-mediated disorders. Time point here: technical triplicate 3. TCRdb re-derived calls from the 5' RACE reads in MiXCR, one entry per CDR3 protein. The data hold just under 45,000 distinct CDR3 sequences, with 20% to 25% observed a single time. The sample taken for sequencing was PBMCs. All receptors derive from a man aged 55 to 70 with HTLV-1-associated myelopathy (HAM/TSP).

This clonotype was counted ten times or more. The chain carries TRBV29-1 and TRBJ2-4; the D gene is possibly TRBD1 (5 bases). Trimming took off 4 bases at V and 4 bases at J, with 5 bases between the two ends. Germline assignment: CDR1 SQVTM and CDR2 ANQGSEA. The CDR3 spans 11 residues. The CDR3 here is CSVGTKNIQYF. CDR3 nucleotides: TGCAGCGTTGGGACAAAAAACATTCAGTACTTC.

The chain is built from TRBV6-4 and TRBJ2-3; the D gene is possibly TRBD1 (6 bases). The CDR3 spans 15 residues. Germline CDR1 and CDR2: MRHNA and SNTAGT. Trimming shortened V by 5 bases and J by 0 bases, and 12 bases separated the two germline ends. The CDR3 DNA follows: TGTGCCAGCAGTTACAGGGCTTCTAGCACAGATACGCAGTATTTT. Its translation: CASSYRASSTDTQYF.

This clonotype was seen many times. The gene calls are TRBV5-1 and TRBJ2-3; no firm D call. Per the germline V gene, CDR1 is SGHRS and CDR2 is YFSETQ. Between the trimmed V and J ends, which lost 4 bases and 4 bases, there was a span of 10 bases. CDR3 length: 13 amino acids. The CDR3 sequence: CASSPDGADTQYF. As DNA, the CDR3 is TGCGCCAGCAGCCCGGACGGTGCAGATACGCAGTATTTT.

At least ten counts were recorded for this clonotype. V usage is TRBV3-1 and J usage is TRBJ2-3; the match to TRBD2 covers 7 bases. The ends lost 4 bases at V and 6 bases at J; junction bases unmatched: 7. CDR1 and CDR2 (germline): LGHDT, YNNKEL (reference sequence). The CDR3 contains 14 residues. The CDR3 DNA reads TGTGCCAGCAGCCTCGGACTAGAAAGGGATACGCAGTATTTT. It translates to CASSLGLERDTQYF.

Points on this clonotype: One junction end does not reproduce the germline sequence, and a read error may be involved. The chain uses TRBV6-2 or TRBV6-3 and TRBJ2-7; the match to TRBD2 covers 10 bases. Germline V gene sequence: CDR1 MNHEY, CDR2 SVGEGT. The CDR3 covers 16 residues. The CDR3 loop is CASSYVLAGASNEQYF. The CDR3 DNA follows: TGTGCCAGCAGTTACGTGCTAGCGGGAGCCTCCAACGAGCAGTACTTC.

Many counts were recorded for this clonotype. The V call is TRBV5-1, the J call TRBJ2-3; 9 bases map to TRBD1. Germline values: CDR1 SGHRS, CDR2 YFSETQ. The junction had 10 bases not matched to a gene; V was cut back by 4 bases and J by 4 bases. The CDR3 extends over 16 amino acids. CDR3 loop: CASSTPGQGIADTQYF. CDR3 sequence (DNA): TGCGCCAGCAGCACCCCCGGACAGGGGATAGCAGATACGCAGTATTTT.

The V gene is TRBV5-1, the J gene TRBJ2-3, with D perhaps matching TRBD2 (6 bases). Germline lookup yields CDR1 SGHRS and CDR2 YFSETQ. This CDR3 is built from 15 residues. Between the trimmed V and J ends, which lost 4 bases and 4 bases, there was a span of 16 bases. DNA of the CDR3: TGCGCCAGCAGCGGTACCGGGAGAGGTTCAGATACGCAGTATTTT. Translation gives CASSGTGRGSDTQYF. Using reference TRBV5-1 and TRBJ2-3 for the parts outside the CDR3, the full variable domain is KAGVTQTPRYLIKTRGQQVTLSCSPISGHRSVSWYQQTPGQGLQFLFEYFSETQRNKGNFPGRFSGRQFSNSRSEMNVSTLELGDSALYLCASSGTGRGSDTQYFGPGTRLTVL.

The sample holds many counts of this clonotype. The V and J genes are TRBV20-1 and TRBJ2-7; 8 bases line up with TRBD2. This CDR3 has 14 amino acids. Germline lookup yields CDR1 DFQATT and CDR2 SNEGSKA (reference sequence). With 6 bases clipped from V and 2 bases from J, the junction kept 9 bases outside the gene matches. The CDR3 DNA reads as TGCAGTGCGAGTAGCGGGGCGCAAGCCTACGAGCAGTACTTC. Its translation: CSASSGAQAYEQYF.

This clonotype was detected many times. CDR3 nucleotide sequence: TGTGCCATCAGTCCACAGGGGGTAGAAAAACTGTTTTTT. Residues: CAISPQGVEKLFF. This chain joins TRBV10-3 and TRBJ1-4; 8 positions agree with TRBD1. The CDR3 is 13 amino acids. V lost 5 bases, J lost 8 bases, and 4 bases stayed unmatched. Germline V gene lookup returns CDR1 ENHRY and CDR2 SYGVKD.

This clonotype is classed as medium-sized. CDR3 sequence reads: CASIMSHTEAFF. In DNA, the CDR3 is TGTGCCAGCATCATGTCTCACACTGAAGCTTTCTTT. The rearrangement uses TRBV2 and TRBJ1-1, with no clear D. The CDR3 is 12 residues long. The V gene lost 7 bases and the J gene lost 3 bases, with 9 bases spanning the gap. Germline V CDR1 and CDR2: SNHLY, FYNNEI.

This clonotype was seen a handful of times. The chain employs TRBV7-2 and TRBJ2-3; D is perhaps TRBD1 or TRBD2 (5 bases each). The CDR3 consists of 14 residues. The germline CDR1 and CDR2 sequences are SGHTA and FQGNSA. Trimming removed 2 bases from V and 8 bases from J, with 14 bases in between. CDR3 DNA: TGTGCCAGCAGCTTACAGAGGGACCCGGTTACGCAGTATTTT. Translated: CASSLQRDPVTQYF.

The chain has TRBV4-2 and TRBJ1-6; the D gene is possibly TRBD1 (5 bases). The CDR3 sequence is 14 residues long. V was pared by 5 bases and J by 10 bases, with 15 bases between. In germline, CDR1 is LGHNA, CDR2 YNFKEQ. CDR3 region: CASSEGQGDSPLHF. CDR3 bases: TGTGCCAGCAGCGAGGGGCAGGGTGACTCACCCCTCCACTTT.

This clonotype was observed many times. The chain combines TRBV10-3 with TRBJ2-7, with 7 bases identical to TRBD1. The CDR3 covers 16 residues. V dropped 6 bases and J dropped 1; count of bases not matched to a gene: 12. Germline V gene data show CDR1 as ENHRY and CDR2 as SYGVKD. The CDR3 spells CAISHTGEGGSYEQYF. The CDR3 DNA reads as TGTGCCATCAGCCACACAGGGGAAGGTGGATCCTACGAGCAGTACTTC.

The table lists this clonotype with many counts. This chain links TRBV6-5 with TRBJ2-1, with TRBD2 identical over 11 bases. V lost 4 bases, J lost 0 bases, and 8 bases stayed unmatched. The CDR3 consists of 18 residues. The germline V gene has CDR1 MNHEY and CDR2 SVGAGI. CDR3 region: CASSSSGTSGFSYNEQFF. The CDR3 nucleotides read TGTGCCAGCAGTTCTTCCGGGACTAGCGGATTCTCCTACAATGAGCAGTTCTTC.

This clonotype was recorded many times. The chain employs TRBV7-3 and TRBJ2-2; D is unresolved. The germline V gene has CDR1 SGHTA and CDR2 FQGTGA. V was trimmed by 2 bases and J by 2 bases, leaving 6 bases between them. The CDR3 length is 14 residues. The CDR3 spells CASSLGENTGELFF. CDR3 nucleotides: TGTGCCAGCAGCTTAGGGGAAAACACCGGGGAGCTGTTTTTT.

Details on this clonotype: This sequence may be a read error, since a much larger clone differs from it by one base. This chain joins TRBV7-9 and TRBJ2-1; tentative D call: TRBD2 (6 bases). The CDR3 runs 15 residues. Germline CDR1 reads SEHNR; CDR2 reads FQNEAQ (reference sequence). CDR3 DNA: TGTGCCAACAGCTTGCTAGCGACCTCCTACAATGAGCAGTTCTTC. Protein product: CANSLLATSYNEQFF. The variable domain in full, completed from reference TRBV7-9 and TRBJ2-1, reads DTGVSQNPRHKITKRGQNVTFRCDPISEHNRLYWYRQTLGQGPEFLTYFQNEAQLEKSRLLSDRFSAERPKGSFSTLEIQRTEQGDSAMYLCANSLLATSYNEQFFGPGTRLTVL.

This clonotype has a handful of counts. The rearrangement uses TRBV4-1 and TRBJ2-3, with 7 bases matching TRBD2. This CDR3 is 16 amino acids long. Per germline, CDR1 MGHRA and CDR2 YSYEKL. The V segment lost 1 base and the J segment 3 bases; nucleotides outside the gene matches: 7. CDR3 DNA: TGCGCCAGCAGCCAAGGGGCGGGAGTGGGGACAGATACGCAGTATTTT. Translating it yields CASSQGAGVGTDTQYF.

The chain links TRBV11-2 to TRBJ2-1; the D is unclear. Trimming stripped 4 bases from V and 5 bases from J, with 21 bases between. The germline gives CDR1 SGHAT, CDR2 FQNNGV. The CDR3 length is 17 residues. The CDR3 spells CASSSPPLSQTNNEQFF. DNA of the CDR3: TGTGCCAGCAGCTCCCCACCTCTTTCCCAAACGAACAATGAGCAGTTCTTC.

This clonotype was found many times. The chain carries TRBV20-1 and TRBJ1-1; D is undetermined. With 1 base removed from V and 8 bases from J, the gap between germline ends came to 17 bases. The CDR3 length is 14 residues. Germline CDR1 DFQATT, CDR2 SNEGSKA (reference sequence). The CDR3 bases are TGCAGTGCTAGAGGGGTGACGGCGGCTTCAGAAGCTTTCTTT. This sequence encodes CSARGVTAASEAFF.

The genes are TRBV6-1 and TRBJ2-7, with 7 bases identical to TRBD2. In germline, CDR1 is MNHNS, CDR2 SASEGT. With V trimmed by 1 base and J by 0 bases, 3 bases remained unmatched. The CDR3 sequence is 15 residues long. The CDR3 loop reads CASSEGLANSYEQYF. For the CDR3, the DNA is TGTGCCAGCAGTGAAGGACTAGCCAACTCCTACGAGCAGTACTTC.

This clonotype has ten or more counts. The chain combines TRBV12-3 or TRBV12-4 with TRBJ2-7, with D perhaps TRBD1 (5 bases). Between the trimmed V and J ends, which lost 7 bases and 3 bases, there was a span of 7 bases. There are 11 residues in the CDR3. CDR3 DNA: TGTGCCAGCACTGACAGCTACGAGCAGTACTTC. Its protein is CASTDSYEQYF.

Ten or more counts support this clonotype. The genes are TRBV12-3 or TRBV12-4 and TRBJ1-1; D ambiguous. V was shortened by 6 bases and J by 9 bases, with 5 bases between the two germline ends. The CDR3 is made up of 9 amino acids. The CDR3 loop reads CASSPKAFF. CDR3 DNA: TGTGCCAGCAGCCCTAAAGCTTTCTTT.

There are many counts of this clonotype. This chain joins TRBV3-1 and TRBJ2-1; possible D gene TRBD1, 6 bases. CDR1 LGHDT and CDR2 YNNKEL come from the germline V gene (reference sequence). The CDR3 length is 15 residues. V shed 1 base and J shed 3 bases, with 10 bases lying between them. Written as DNA, the CDR3 is TGTGCCAGCAGCCAAGTAAGGGACATCTACAATGAGCAGTTCTTC. It is translated as CASSQVRDIYNEQFF.

There are many counts of this clonotype. The V call is TRBV9, the J call TRBJ2-3; D is possibly TRBD1 (6 bases). V lost 3 bases, J lost 2 bases, and 19 bases lay in between. The germline CDR1 and CDR2 sequences are SGDLS and YYNGEE. This CDR3 spans 17 amino acids. CDR3: CASSASAGVLLTDTQYF. The CDR3, as DNA: TGTGCCAGCAGCGCAAGCGCAGGGGTGTTGCTCACAGATACGCAGTATTTT.

This clonotype has a count of ten or more. This sequence joins TRBV15 and TRBJ2-1; D assignment may be TRBD1 or TRBD2 (5 bases each). CDR1 LNHNV and CDR2 YYDKDF come from the germline V gene (reference sequence). Trimming pared 1 base from V and 4 bases from J, leaving 14 bases between. The CDR3 is 16 amino acids. As DNA, the CDR3 is TGTGCCACCAGCAGAGGGGGCCTAGGGGAGTACAATGAGCAGTTCTTC. It translates to CATSRGGLGEYNEQFF.

With regard to this clonotype: This CDR3 is missing its conserved last phenylalanine or tryptophan, likely due to a read error. The gene calls are TRBV2 and TRBJ2-1; D is possibly TRBD2 (5 bases). From germline, CDR1 is SNHLY and CDR2 FYNNEI. Trimming cost V 4 bases and J 6 bases, with 10 bases left between them. The CDR3 spans 13 residues. CDR3 nucleotides: TGTGCCAGCAGTGGGGGAGTAGGCAATGAGCAGTTCCTC. This gives the protein CASSGGVGNEQFL.

There are many counts of this clonotype. The gene calls are TRBV20-1 and TRBJ2-3; weak D call: TRBD1 (6 bases). V lost 4 bases and J 2 bases, leaving 16 bases between the germline ends. The germline V gene has CDR1 DFQATT and CDR2 SNEGSKA (reference sequence). CDR3 length: 15 amino acids. The CDR3 here is CSANRRDTYTDTQYF. The CDR3 coding sequence is TGCAGTGCTAACCGCCGGGACACCTACACAGATACGCAGTATTTT.

The chain combines TRBV18 with TRBJ1-5; possible D gene TRBD1, 5 bases. There are 13 residues in the CDR3. Germline CDR1 is KGHSH and CDR2 is LQKENI. With 3 bases removed from V and 6 bases from J, the gap between germline ends came to 9 bases. CDR3 in amino acids: CASSPGETQPQHF. Written as DNA, the CDR3 is TGTGCCAGCTCACCGGGGGAGACTCAGCCCCAGCATTTT.

This clonotype was counted ten times or more. This sequence joins TRBV5-6 and TRBJ2-2; TRBD1 might be the D (6 bases). Deletions cut 3 bases from V and 2 bases from J, with 20 bases between. The germline V gene has CDR1 SGHDT and CDR2 YYEEEE. The CDR3 spans 18 residues. CDR3 DNA sequence: TGTGCCAGCAGCTACGAAACAATGACAGGCGGAAACACCGGGGAGCTGTTTTTT. This translates into CASSYETMTGGNTGELFF.

In this sample, this clonotype turned up once. The rearrangement uses TRBV5-1 and TRBJ2-5, with 11 bases matching TRBD2. This CDR3 region has 15 residues. Germline CDR1 is SGHRS and CDR2 is YFSETQ. With 4 bases clipped from V and 1 base from J, the junction kept 3 bases outside the gene matches. CDR3 in DNA: TGCGCCAGCAGCGCCGGGACTAGCGGCCAAGAGACCCAGTACTTC. Translated, it gives CASSAGTSGQETQYF.